This T cell receptor beta chain emerged from a study of vaccination effects on CD4 cells after COVID-19. This CDR3 contains 15 residues. Germline assignment: CDR1 SGHVS and CDR2 FQNEAQ. The germline V and J ends were trimmed by 5 bases and 7 bases, with 18 bases remaining between them. Points on this clone: The antigen is not known.

Only in-frame clones appear in the TCRdb table, and some are missing; sequencing was by immunoSEQ multiplex PCR. The data hold tens of thousands of clones, with around 73% observed a single time. Before sequencing, viral peptide pools were used by the ViraFEST assay to expand antigen-specific CD4+ T cells. The authors isolated CD4+ T cells after 9 to 10 days of culture. All participants had two doses of either the BNT162b2 or mRNA-1273 vaccine. The genes are TRBV7-8 and TRBJ1-5, with D perhaps TRBD1 (5 bases). Source: CD4+ T cells from PBMCs cultured with HCoV-229E spike peptides, taken after COVID-19 vaccination. The receptor comes from a human donor who received a COVID-19 vaccine. The CDR3 region has the DNA TGTGCCAGCAGCCCCCGGGGGGGGAGTGGACAGCCCCAGCATTTT. Protein product: CASSPRGGSGQPQHF. Full variable domain (remainder filled in from reference TRBV7-8 and TRBJ1-5): GAGVSQSPRYKVAKRGQDVALRCDPISGHVSLFWYQQALGQGPEFLTYFQNEAQLDKSGLPSDRFFAERPEGSVSTLKIQRTQQEDSAVYLCASSPRGGSGQPQHFGDGTRLSIL.